Below are 23 T cell receptor beta chains sequenced from a single sample in a study of regulatory T cells in long-lasting Graves disease. Both iRepertoire HTBI primers and Arm-PCR of CDR3 regions were used to build the TCR beta libraries. TCRdb reprocessed the multiplex PCR reads with MiXCR, giving one entry per CDR3 protein. This sample has approximately 690,000 distinct CDR3 sequences, with about 32% found just once. The time point denotes: persistent/refractory GD, antithyroid drugs over 5 years with positive TRAb. Generation of the TCR library employed RNA extracted from PBMCs. This material consisted of peripheral blood mononuclear cells (PBMCs), taken when the disease was refractory, from a patient treated with antithyroid drugs. These receptors originate from a female donor with Graves disease.

This clonotype has more than one count but fewer than ten. The chain employs TRBV30 and TRBJ1-2; tentative D call: TRBD1 (5 bases). The ends were cut back, 4 bases at V and 7 bases at J, with 16 bases in the middle. The CDR3 has 13 amino acids. Germline V gene data show CDR1 as GTSNPN and CDR2 as SVGIG (reference sequence). The CDR3: CAWKRGASAGYTF. The CDR3 bases are TGTGCCTGGAAAAGAGGGGCTTCTGCTGGCTACACCTTC.

This clonotype was observed a handful of times. The CDR3 is CASRLFGTGAYEQYF. The CDR3 DNA sequence: TGTGCCAGCAGGCTCTTTGGGACAGGGGCCTACGAGCAGTACTTC. This chain joins TRBV11-2 and TRBJ2-7; TRBD1 agrees at 10 bases. CDR3 size: 15 residues. Per the germline V gene, CDR1 is SGHAT and CDR2 is FQNNGV. The V gene end was trimmed by 6 bases and the J gene end by 2 bases; junction bases not matched to a gene: 7.

This clonotype was observed a few times. The chain carries TRBV2 and TRBJ2-7, with D hard to call. V lost 7 bases, J lost 2 bases, and 15 bases lay in between. The CDR3 totals 14 residues. From germline, CDR1 is SNHLY and CDR2 FYNNEI. The CDR3 loop reads CASTSVGITYEQYF. The DNA of the CDR3 is TGTGCCAGCACTTCAGTGGGGATAACCTACGAGCAGTACTTC.

This clonotype occurred many times. The chain links TRBV28 to TRBJ1-2; D perhaps matches TRBD1 (6 bases). Germline loops: CDR1 MDHEN, CDR2 SYDVKM. The V end lost 7 bases, the J end lost 2 bases, and 17 bases lay between the germline ends. The CDR3 totals 15 residues. The CDR3 here is CASNSLGAGNYGYTF. For the CDR3, the DNA is TGTGCCAGCAACTCTTTGGGGGCCGGGAACTATGGCTACACCTTC.

The V and J genes are TRBV7-9 and TRBJ2-7; TRBD2 aligns across 12 bases. J gave up 4 bases and V 1 base, and 5 bases lay outside the gene matches. CDR1 and CDR2 (germline): SEHNR, FQNEAQ (reference sequence). The CDR3 extends over 16 amino acids. Here the CDR3 reads CASSLVLAGGEYEQYF. CDR3 sequence (DNA): TGTGCCAGCAGCTTAGTACTAGCGGGAGGCGAGTACGAGCAGTACTTC.

This clonotype was counted only a few times. The gene calls are TRBV7-6 and TRBJ2-5; the D is unclear. Trimming shortened V by 5 bases and J by 6 bases, and 19 bases separated the two germline ends. CDR3 length: 15 residues. The germline CDR1 and CDR2 sequences are SGHVS and FNYEAQ. CDR3: CASSRRMDRFQTQYF. DNA for the CDR3: TGTGCCAGCAGCCGAAGAATGGACCGCTTCCAGACCCAGTACTTC.

Only a few counts were recorded for this clonotype. This chain joins TRBV11-1 and TRBJ2-7; 7 bases map to TRBD2. V dropped 3 bases and J dropped 6; count of bases not matched to a gene: 8. The CDR3 is 14 amino acids. Germline CDR1 is SGHAT and CDR2 is FQDESV (reference sequence). This CDR3 is CASSLPAGVGEQYF. The CDR3 DNA is TGTGCCAGCAGCTTGCCGGCGGGAGTCGGCGAGCAGTACTTC.

V usage is TRBV5-1 and J usage is TRBJ2-2, with 7 bases aligning to TRBD1. This CDR3 contains 17 residues. The ends lost 4 bases at V and 1 base at J; junction bases unmatched: 10. In germline, CDR1 is SGHRS, CDR2 YFSETQ. CDR3: CASSQLTGKGNTGELFF. The CDR3 DNA reads TGCGCCAGCAGCCAACTGACAGGGAAGGGGAACACCGGGGAGCTGTTTTTT.

This clonotype was observed a handful of times. The chain combines TRBV20-1 with TRBJ1-3, with a weak D call TRBD1 (5 bases). CDR1 is DFQATT and CDR2 is SNEGSKA in the germline V gene (reference sequence). This CDR3 is built from 14 residues. V lost 5 bases, J lost 1 base, and 12 bases lay in between. In DNA, the CDR3 is TGCAGTGCTGTGGGGACCCCTTCTGGAAACACCATATATTTT. Translating it yields CSAVGTPSGNTIYF.

The J gene is TRBJ1-1, the V gene TRBV19; D is undetermined. Deletions cut 5 bases from V and 0 bases from J, with 16 bases between. The CDR3 totals 16 residues. Germline CDR1 reads LNHDA; CDR2 reads SQIVND (reference sequence). The DNA of the CDR3 is TGTGCCAGTAGTGCAGTGGGCAGGACCATGAACACTGAAGCTTTCTTT. It encodes CASSAVGRTMNTEAFF.

J is TRBJ1-1 and V is TRBV30; 7 nucleotides line up with TRBD1. This CDR3 spans 14 amino acids. Trimming removed 3 bases from V and 0 bases from J; junction bases left unmatched: 4. Germline assignment: CDR1 GTSNPN and CDR2 SVGIG (reference sequence). For the CDR3, the DNA is TGTGCCTGGAGCCGCGGACAGGTGAACACTGAAGCTTTCTTT. Translating it yields CAWSRGQVNTEAFF. Complete variable domain (other parts from reference TRBV30 and TRBJ1-1): SQTIHQWPATLVQPVGSPLSLECTVEGTSNPNLYWYRQAAGRGLQLLFYSVGIGQISSEVPQNLSASRPQDRQFILSSKKLLLSDSGFYLCAWSRGQVNTEAFFGQGTRLTVV.

J is TRBJ2-3 and V is TRBV7-9; D uncertain. V lost 0 bases and J 0 bases, leaving 4 bases between the germline ends. Germline values: CDR1 SEHNR, CDR2 FQNEAQ (reference sequence). This CDR3 has 14 residues. In nucleotides, the CDR3 is TGTGCCAGCAGCTTAGCGCACAGCACAGATACGCAGTATTTT. Translated, it gives CASSLAHSTDTQYF.

This clonotype was counted only a few times. The rearrangement links TRBV29-1 to TRBJ1-1, with D possibly TRBD1 on 6 matching bases. The CDR3 extends over 11 amino acids. V was clipped by 7 bases and J by 5 bases, with 11 bases between them. CDR1 SQVTM and CDR2 ANQGSEA come from the germline V gene. The chain's CDR3 is CSGGRGTEAFF. The CDR3 DNA reads as TGCAGCGGGGGAAGGGGGACTGAAGCTTTCTTT.

This chain connects TRBV6-5 to TRBJ1-1; D gene ambiguous. V was cut by 4 bases and J by 6 bases, with 9 bases left in between. The V gene's germline CDR1 is MNHEY and CDR2 SVGAGI. The CDR3 is 12 amino acids. The CDR3 DNA is TGTGCCAGCAGTTCCCTGACATCTGAAGCTTTCTTT. It codes for CASSSLTSEAFF.

The genes are TRBV27 and TRBJ1-1; D not resolved. CDR1 and CDR2 (germline): MNHEY, SMNVEV (reference sequence). The CDR3 loop spans 14 amino acids. With 5 bases removed from V and 3 bases from J, the gap between germline ends came to 13 bases. CDR3 protein: CASSQALWDTEAFF. For the CDR3, the DNA is TGTGCCAGCAGTCAAGCTCTATGGGACACTGAAGCTTTCTTT.

This clonotype was counted between two and nine times. V is TRBV11-2 and J is TRBJ2-1; D may be TRBD1 (5 bases). The CDR3 sequence is 15 residues long. V lost 5 bases to trimming and J lost 1 base, with 12 bases between them. Germline assignment: CDR1 SGHAT and CDR2 FQNNGV. The CDR3 protein is CASSATGRSYNEQFF. The CDR3 bases are TGTGCCAGCAGCGCCACAGGCCGTTCCTACAATGAGCAGTTCTTC.

V gene TRBV2 combines with J gene TRBJ2-4, with a tentative D call TRBD2 (6 bases). The germline CDR1 and CDR2 sequences are SNHLY and FYNNEI. V was shortened by 7 bases and J by 2 bases, with 9 bases between the two germline ends. The CDR3 sequence is 13 residues long. The CDR3 loop is CASKEGPKNIQYF. The CDR3 region has the DNA TGTGCCAGCAAGGAGGGGCCCAAAAACATTCAGTACTTC.

This clonotype showed up just a few times. V usage is TRBV5-4 and J usage is TRBJ1-1, with D possibly matching TRBD1 (5 bases). Trimming took off 4 bases at V and 4 bases at J, with 14 bases between the two ends. The CDR3 is made up of 14 amino acids. In germline, CDR1 is SGHNT, CDR2 YYREEE (reference sequence). The CDR3 is CASSTAGYGTEAFF. The DNA of the CDR3 is TGTGCCAGCAGCACGGCAGGGTATGGCACTGAAGCTTTCTTT.

This clonotype was counted ten times or more. The V gene is TRBV10-3, the J gene TRBJ1-5, with TRBD1 as a possible D gene (5 bases). V lost 0 bases and J lost 5, with 8 bases in between. This CDR3 has 14 residues. Germline-derived CDR1 and CDR2 are ENHRY and SYGVKD. CDR3 DNA sequence: TGTGCCATCAGTGAGTCGGGGGGGGATCAGCCCCAGCATTTT. It encodes CAISESGGDQPQHF.

This clonotype was counted many times. The chain combines TRBV11-2 with TRBJ2-7; 7 positions match TRBD1. The V segment lost 10 bases and the J segment 4 bases; nucleotides outside the gene matches: 7. The CDR3 runs to 12 residues. Germline loops: CDR1 SGHAT, CDR2 FQNNGV. CDR3 in amino acids: CATTGDRYEQYF. CDR3 sequence (DNA): TGTGCCACCACTGGGGACAGATACGAGCAGTACTTC.

This clonotype was recorded a few times. The chain has TRBV6-2 or TRBV6-3 and TRBJ2-2, with 7 bases identical to TRBD2. Germline V gene data show CDR1 as MNHEY and CDR2 as SVGEGT. After removal of 6 bases from V and 0 bases from J, the junction contained 10 bases not matched to a gene. The CDR3 runs 17 residues. The CDR3 DNA reads as TGTGCCAGCAGACACCTCCCCGCGGGAGCGAACACCGGGGAGCTGTTTTTT. Encoded protein: CASRHLPAGANTGELFF.

The chain uses TRBV7-2 and TRBJ2-7; D is possibly TRBD1 (7 bases). Germline V gene lookup returns CDR1 SGHTA and CDR2 FQGNSA. V lost 5 bases and J 0 bases, leaving 20 bases between the germline ends. This CDR3 is built from 17 residues. CDR3: CASSPSWGGTDSYEQYF. As DNA, the CDR3 is TGTGCCAGCAGCCCCAGTTGGGGCGGGACAGACTCCTACGAGCAGTACTTC.

V gene TRBV20-1 combines with J gene TRBJ1-1; 10 bases are shared with TRBD1. Germline CDR1 and CDR2: DFQATT and SNEGSKA (reference sequence). Losses at the gene ends were 3 bases for V and 4 bases for J; bases not matched to a gene: 8. The CDR3 is 15 amino acids. The CDR3 nucleotides read TGCAGTGCTAGGAAACCGACAGGGGGCTTCACTGAAGCTTTCTTT. This gives the protein CSARKPTGGFTEAFF.